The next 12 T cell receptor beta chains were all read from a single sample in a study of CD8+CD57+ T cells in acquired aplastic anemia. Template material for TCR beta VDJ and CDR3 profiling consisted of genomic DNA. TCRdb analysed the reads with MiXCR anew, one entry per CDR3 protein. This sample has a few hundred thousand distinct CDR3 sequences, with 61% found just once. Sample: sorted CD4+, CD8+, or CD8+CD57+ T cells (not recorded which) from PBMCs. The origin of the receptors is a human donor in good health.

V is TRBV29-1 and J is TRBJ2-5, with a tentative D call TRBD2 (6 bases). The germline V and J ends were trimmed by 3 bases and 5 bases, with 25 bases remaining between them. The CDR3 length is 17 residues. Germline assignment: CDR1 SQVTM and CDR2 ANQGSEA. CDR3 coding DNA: TGCAGCGTTGAGCAACCATATCGGCGGGGACGCGGGGAGACCCAGTACTTC. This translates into CSVEQPYRRGRGETQYF.

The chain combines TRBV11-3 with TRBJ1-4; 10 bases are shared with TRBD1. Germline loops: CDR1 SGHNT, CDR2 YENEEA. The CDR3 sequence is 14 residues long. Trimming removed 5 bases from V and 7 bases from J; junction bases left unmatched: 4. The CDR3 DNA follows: TGTGCCAGCAGCCGACAGGGGGCGGGTGAAAAACTGTTTTTT. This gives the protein CASSRQGAGEKLFF.

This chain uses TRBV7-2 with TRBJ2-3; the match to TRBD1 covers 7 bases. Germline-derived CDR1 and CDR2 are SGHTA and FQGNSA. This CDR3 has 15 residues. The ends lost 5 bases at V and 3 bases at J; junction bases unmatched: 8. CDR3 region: CASSRDRDSTDTQYF. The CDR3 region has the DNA TGTGCCAGCAGCCGCGATAGGGACAGTACAGATACGCAGTATTTT.

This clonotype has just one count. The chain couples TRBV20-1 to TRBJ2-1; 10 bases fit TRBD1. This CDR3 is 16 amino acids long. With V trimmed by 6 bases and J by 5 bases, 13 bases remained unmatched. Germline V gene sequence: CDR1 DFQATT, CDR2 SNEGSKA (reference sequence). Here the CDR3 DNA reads TGCAGTGCCAGTCGGGTGTGGGACAGGGGAGACAATGAGCAGTTCTTC. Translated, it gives CSASRVWDRGDNEQFF.

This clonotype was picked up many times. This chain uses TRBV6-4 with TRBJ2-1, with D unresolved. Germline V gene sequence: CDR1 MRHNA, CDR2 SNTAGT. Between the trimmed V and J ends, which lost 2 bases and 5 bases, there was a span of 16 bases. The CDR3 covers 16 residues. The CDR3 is CASSDTWVPENNEQFF. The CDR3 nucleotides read TGTGCCAGCAGTGACACCTGGGTCCCAGAGAACAATGAGCAGTTCTTC.

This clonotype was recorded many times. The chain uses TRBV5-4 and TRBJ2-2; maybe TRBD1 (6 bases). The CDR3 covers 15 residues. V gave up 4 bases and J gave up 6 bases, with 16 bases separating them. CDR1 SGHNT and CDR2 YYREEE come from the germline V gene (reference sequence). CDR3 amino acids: CASSLLTGIAGELFF. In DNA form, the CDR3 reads TGTGCCAGCAGCCTCTTAACAGGGATTGCCGGGGAGCTGTTTTTT.

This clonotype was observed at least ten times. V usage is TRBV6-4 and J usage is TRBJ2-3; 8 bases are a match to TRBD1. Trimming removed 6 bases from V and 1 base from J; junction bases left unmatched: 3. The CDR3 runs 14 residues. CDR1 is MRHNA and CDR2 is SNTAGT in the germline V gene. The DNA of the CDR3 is TGTGCCAGCAGCCCGGGACAGGGCACAGATACGCAGTATTTT. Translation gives CASSPGQGTDTQYF.

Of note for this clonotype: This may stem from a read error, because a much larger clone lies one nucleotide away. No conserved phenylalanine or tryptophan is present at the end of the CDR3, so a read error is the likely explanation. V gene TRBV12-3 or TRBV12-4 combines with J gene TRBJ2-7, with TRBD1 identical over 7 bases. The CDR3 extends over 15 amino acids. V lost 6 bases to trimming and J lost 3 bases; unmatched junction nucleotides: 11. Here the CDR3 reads CASRLSGTAYYEQYL. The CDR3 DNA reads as TGTGCCAGCAGGCTATCCGGGACAGCCTACTACGAGCAGTACCTC.

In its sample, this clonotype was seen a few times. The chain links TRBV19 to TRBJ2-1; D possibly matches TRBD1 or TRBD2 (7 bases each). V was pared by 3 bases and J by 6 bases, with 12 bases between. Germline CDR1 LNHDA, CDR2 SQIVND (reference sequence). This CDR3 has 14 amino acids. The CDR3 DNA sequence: TGTGCCAGTAGTATTCAGGGGGGGGGCAATGAGCAGTTCTTC. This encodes CASSIQGGGNEQFF.

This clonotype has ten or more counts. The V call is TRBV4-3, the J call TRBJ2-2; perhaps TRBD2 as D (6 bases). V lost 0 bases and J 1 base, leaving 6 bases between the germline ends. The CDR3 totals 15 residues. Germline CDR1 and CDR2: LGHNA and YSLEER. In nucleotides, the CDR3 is TGCGCCAGCAGCCAAGACGGGGGGAACACCGGGGAGCTGTTTTTT. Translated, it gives CASSQDGGNTGELFF.

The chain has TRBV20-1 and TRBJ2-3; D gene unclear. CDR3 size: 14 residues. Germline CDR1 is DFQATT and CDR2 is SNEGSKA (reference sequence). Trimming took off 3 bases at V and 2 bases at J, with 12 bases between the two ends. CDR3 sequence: CSARNPATTDTQYF. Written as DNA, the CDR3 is TGCAGTGCTAGGAACCCCGCCACCACAGATACGCAGTATTTT.

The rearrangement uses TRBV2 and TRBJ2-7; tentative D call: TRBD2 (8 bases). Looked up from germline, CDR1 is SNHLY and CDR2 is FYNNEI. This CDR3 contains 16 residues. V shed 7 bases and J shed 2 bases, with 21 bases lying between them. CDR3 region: CASKLGGGGTPYEQYF. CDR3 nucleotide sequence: TGTGCCAGCAAACTAGGGGGCGGGGGGACCCCCTACGAGCAGTACTTC.